These T cell receptor beta chains were read from a single sample in a study of T cells in Graves' hyperthyroidism and ophthalmopathy. Each CDR3 protein is one row after TCRdb ran MiXCR on the multiplex PCR reads. The table includes 250,000 to 350,000 distinct CDR3 sequences, about 18% detected once. The specimen sequenced was blood. These receptors were collected from a woman between 55 and 75 years old with Graves' ophthalmopathy. CDR3s include the opening cysteine and the closing phenylalanine or tryptophan. The D gene is left open where the match is weak. For some rows the clone size is stated as once, few or many, or as a class when expanded; others skip it.

V	D	size	J	CDR3	DNA
TRBV6-1	TRBD2	few	TRBJ2-7	CASTPAGGQGGFYEQYF	TGTGCCAGCACCCCAGCGGGGGGCCAGGGAGGGTTCTACGAGCAGTACTTC
TRBV5-1	.	.	TRBJ1-5	CASSPQGPDQPQHF	TGCGCCAGCAGCCCGCAGGGACCCGATCAGCCCCAGCATTTT
TRBV13	.	many	TRBJ2-7	CASSPVGDHEQYF	TGTGCCAGCAGCCCCGTGGGGGACCACGAGCAGTACTTC
TRBV7-8	.	few	TRBJ1-6	CASSIQPSNSPLHF	TGTGCCAGCAGCATACAGCCAAGCAATTCACCCCTCCACTTT
TRBV4-2	.	.	TRBJ1-5	CASSQDFSGSNQPQHF	TGTGCCAGCAGCCAAGATTTTTCGGGTAGCAATCAGCCCCAGCATTTT
TRBV12-3/TRBV12-4	.	many	TRBJ2-3	CASSSPLGAGGTDTQYF	TGTGCCAGCAGTTCACCGCTGGGGGCGGGGGGCACAGATACGCAGTATTTT
TRBV20-1	.	many	TRBJ2-7	CSAVNPRNPYEQYF	TGCAGTGCGGTCAACCCGCGGAACCCATACGAGCAGTACTTC
TRBV20-1	TRBD1	few	TRBJ1-2	CSARTGLGYTF	TGCAGTGCCCGGACAGGGCTTGGCTACACCTTC
TRBV20-1	.	many	TRBJ1-3	CSARGYSGNTIYF	TGCAGTGCTAGAGGTTACTCTGGAAACACCATATATTTT
TRBV29-1	.	.	TRBJ2-6	CSVVLTGDPSGANVLTF	TGCAGCGTTGTCCTAACGGGGGATCCCTCTGGGGCCAACGTCCTGACTTTC
TRBV2	.	many	TRBJ2-1	CASSEWDGYNEQFF	TGTGCCAGCAGTGAATGGGACGGCTACAATGAGCAGTTCTTC
TRBV4-1	.	few	TRBJ1-2	CASSQDPQWSWAGYTF	TGCGCCAGCAGCCAAGACCCCCAATGGAGTTGGGCAGGCTACACCTTC
TRBV18	.	.	TRBJ1-4	CASSPHEKLFF	TGTGCCAGCTCACCACATGAAAAACTGTTTTTT
TRBV28	.	once	TRBJ1-2	CASSLSGSGGPNYGYTF	TGTGCCAGCAGTTTATCTGGTTCGGGGGGCCCTAACTATGGCTACACCTTC
TRBV28	.	many	TRBJ2-3	CASSLRAGSTDTQYF	TGTGCCAGCAGTTTACGGGCGGGCAGCACAGATACGCAGTATTTT
TRBV9	.	many	TRBJ2-2	CASSSGLSTGELFF	TGTGCCAGCAGCTCCGGCCTCAGCACCGGGGAGCTGTTTTTT
TRBV18	.	many	TRBJ2-5	CASSPSLQETQYF	TGTGCCAGCTCACCAAGCCTGCAAGAGACCCAGTACTTC
TRBV29-1	TRBD1	.	TRBJ2-7	CSVLVRGPSYEQYF	TGCAGCGTCCTAGTCAGGGGGCCCTCCTACGAGCAGTACTTC
TRBV10-1	TRBD1	few	TRBJ1-5	CASRRGRPNQPQHF	TGCGCCAGCAGGAGGGGGCGGCCCAATCAGCCCCAGCATTTT
TRBV4-1	TRBD2	.	TRBJ2-3	CASSRRTSGTDTQYF	TGCGCCAGCAGCCGAAGGACTAGCGGCACAGATACGCAGTATTTT
TRBV7-2	TRBD1	few	TRBJ1-1	CASSPRLQGANTEAFF	TGTGCCAGCAGCCCCCGGCTCCAGGGGGCGAACACTGAAGCTTTCTTT
TRBV14	TRBD1	few	TRBJ2-7	CASSLRTGGSPAEQYF	TGTGCCAGCAGCCTCAGGACAGGGGGCTCCCCTGCCGAGCAGTACTTC
TRBV6-1	.	many	TRBJ2-7	CASRTGIHSYEQYF	TGTGCCAGCAGAACAGGGATCCACTCCTACGAGCAGTACTTC
TRBV24-1	TRBD2	many	TRBJ2-1	CATSESSGRAKYNEQFF	TGTGCCACCAGTGAATCTAGCGGGAGGGCCAAGTACAATGAGCAGTTCTTC
TRBV20-1	.	few	TRBJ2-7	CSAKRPTSYEQYF	TGCAGTGCGAAACGACCGACCTCCTACGAGCAGTACTTC
TRBV27	TRBD2	many	TRBJ2-7	CASSFSRREPGYEQYF	TGTGCCAGCAGTTTTTCGCGGCGGGAGCCCGGCTACGAGCAGTACTTC
TRBV6-5	.	few	TRBJ2-3	CASSYSRTGSTDTQYF	TGTGCCAGCAGTTACTCGCGGACGGGCAGCACAGATACGCAGTATTTT
TRBV4-3	.	many	TRBJ1-5	CASSQERHDQPQHF	TGCGCCAGCAGCCAAGAGCGACATGATCAGCCCCAGCATTTT
TRBV20-1	TRBD1	many	TRBJ2-7	CSAILPGQGRVYEQYF	TGCAGTGCTATACTTCCGGGACAGGGTCGGGTTTACGAGCAGTACTTC
TRBV5-8	.	.	TRBJ1-1	CASSFGTKGTEAFF	TGTGCCAGCAGCTTTGGGACCAAGGGGACTGAAGCTTTCTTT
TRBV11-2	TRBD1	.	TRBJ2-6	CASSSTGTGSGANVLTF	TGTGCCAGCAGCTCAACCGGGACAGGGTCTGGGGCCAACGTCCTGACTTTC
TRBV6-1	TRBD1	.	TRBJ1-6	CASSTTGGYNSPLHF	TGTGCCAGCAGTACGACAGGGGGCTATAATTCACCCCTCCACTTT
TRBV28	.	many	TRBJ1-6	CASTGQNNSPLHF	TGTGCCAGCACTGGGCAGAATAATTCACCCCTCCACTTT
TRBV4-2	TRBD2	few	TRBJ2-3	CASRQSTRTSGSTSTDTQYF	TGTGCCAGCAGACAGAGCACTCGGACTAGCGGGAGTACAAGCACAGATACGCAGTATTTT
TRBV27	.	many	TRBJ1-1	CASSFKTRWGAHTEAFF	TGTGCCAGCAGTTTCAAAACGAGGTGGGGGGCGCATACTGAAGCTTTCTTT
TRBV12-3/TRBV12-4	.	many	TRBJ2-5	CASTEQLGTSETQYF	TGTGCCAGCACGGAACAATTGGGGACATCAGAGACCCAGTACTTC
TRBV12-3/TRBV12-4	.	.	TRBJ2-4	CASSLRAVLAKNIQYF	TGTGCCAGCAGTCTCCGGGCCGTACTAGCCAAAAACATTCAGTACTTC
TRBV11-2	.	many	TRBJ2-2	CASSLGVSSGTGELFF	TGTGCCAGCAGCTTAGGTGTTAGTTCGGGCACCGGGGAGCTGTTTTTT
TRBV9	TRBD1	.	TRBJ2-3	CASSSRPGQGTDTQYF	TGTGCCAGCAGCTCACGACCGGGACAGGGGACAGATACGCAGTATTTT
TRBV20-1	.	.	TRBJ1-2	CSARLSQGSRYTF	TGCAGTGCTAGACTGTCGCAGGGGTCGCGGTACACCTTC
TRBV28	.	many	TRBJ1-5	CASSLDLTSNQPQHF	TGTGCCAGCAGTTTAGATTTAACGAGCAATCAGCCCCAGCATTTT